This T cell receptor beta chain was found in a study of blood T cell repertoires in COVID-19. The germline gives CDR1 SEHNR, CDR2 FQNEAQ (reference sequence). V lost 11 bases, J lost 2 bases, and 14 bases stayed unmatched. The CDR3 sequence is 17 residues long. The protocol was immunoSEQ multiplex PCR, while the TCRdb copy is restricted to in-frame clones and leaves out a portion. The sample consists of 430,000 or so clones, around 89% of them appearing once. Two negative PCRs, clearance, or symptom resolution were required of recovered Cohort 3 donors. The chain is built from TRBV7-9 and TRBJ2-1; 11 nucleotides agree with TRBD2. This sequence originates from a woman aged 40 to 50 who had recovered from COVID-19. Sequences were obtained from PBMCs or T cells enriched from blood (not recorded which). CDR3 protein: CAGQSTSGIAPYNEQFF. The CDR3 DNA follows: TGTGCCGGACAATCGACTAGCGGGATAGCCCCCTACAATGAGCAGTTCTTC.